These 13 T cell receptor beta chains were sequenced from one sample in a study of tumor-infiltrating lymphocytes in oesophageal squamous cell carcinoma (dated by TCRdb to the mid-2010s). The library was built by means of PCR. TCRdb lists the instrument as Illumina HiSeq 2000. Starting from the raw public reads, TCRdb applied fastp trimming at Q25, assembled clones with MiXCR and retained in-frame beta chains. Identical CDR3 protein sequences are pooled into one entry, listed with their most common genes and DNA. The sample table lists fewer than 11,000 distinct CDR3 sequences, roughly three fifths of them with a count of one. The ten largest clones add up to roughly a third of the sample. The specimen sequenced was esophageal tumor tissue. The source is a male donor with esophageal squamous cell carcinoma.

This chain connects TRBV6-1 to TRBJ2-5, with 8 bases matching TRBD2. The DNA end is more similar to TRBJ2-7, so the J call may be wrong. This CDR3 has 15 residues. Per the germline V gene, CDR1 is MNHNS and CDR2 is SASEGT. CDR3 DNA sequence: TGTGCCAGCAGTGAAGGAACTAGCGGTACCTACGAGCAGTACTTC. Translated, it gives CASSEGTSGTYEQYF.

This clonotype came up a few times. The gene calls are TRBV7-8 and TRBJ2-7, with D unresolved. The DNA end is more similar to TRBJ2-1, so the J call may be wrong. The CDR3 is 15 residues long. Per germline, CDR1 SGHVS and CDR2 FQNEAQ. CDR3 sequence reads: CASSNTRVSYNEQFF. The CDR3 DNA sequence: TGTGCCAGCAGCAACACTCGCGTCTCCTACAATGAGCAGTTCTTC.

The chain recombines TRBV12-3 or TRBV12-4 with TRBJ1-1; 10 positions agree with TRBD1. The end of the DNA is better explained by TRBJ2-2, so the J call may be wrong. CDR3 length equals 15 residues. CDR3 residues: CASKIGTGVTGELFF. Here the CDR3 DNA reads TGTGCCAGCAAAATCGGGACAGGGGTAACCGGGGAGCTGTTTTTT.

The J gene is TRBJ2-5, the V gene TRBV6-6; 9 bases align to TRBD1. Trimming at V came to 0 bases and at J to 4 bases, leaving 6 bases not matched to a gene. The germline V gene has CDR1 MNHNY and CDR2 SVGAGI (reference sequence). The CDR3 consists of 16 residues. CDR3 protein: CASSYSKMTGGETQYF. The CDR3, as DNA: TGTGCCAGCAGTTACTCGAAGATGACAGGGGGAGAGACCCAGTACTTC.

The CDR3 nucleotides read TGTGCCAGCAGTTCTGAAGGGCTCAAGTCCTACGAGCAGTACTTC. Encoded protein: CASSSEGLKSYEQYF. The chain links TRBV28 to TRBJ2-5; no clear D. The J call is doubtful: the DNA matches TRBJ2-7 better. Germline CDR1 MDHEN, CDR2 SYDVKM. The length of the CDR3 is 15 residues.

This clonotype was recorded a few times. This sequence joins TRBV11-2 and TRBJ2-3; TRBD2 matches 8 bases. V was pared by 6 bases and J by 0 bases, with 8 bases of the junction left unmatched. CDR3 length: 16 residues. Germline CDR1 SGHAT, CDR2 FQNNGV. CDR3 protein: CASRGELAVSTDTQYF. As DNA, the CDR3 is TGTGCCAGCAGGGGGGAACTAGCGGTTAGCACAGATACGCAGTATTTT.

CDR3 protein: CALDRGGYEQFF. CDR3 coding DNA: TGTGCCTTGGACAGGGGAGGGTATGAGCAGTTCTTC. V usage is TRBV7-9 and J usage is TRBJ2-5, with 9 bases that match TRBD1. The better agreement between TRBJ2-1 and the DNA end casts doubt on the J call. Germline lookup yields CDR1 SEHNR and CDR2 FQNEAQ (reference sequence). The CDR3 contains 12 residues.

This clonotype was picked up one time. The junction departs from germline at one end; a sequencing error may be responsible. The rearrangement joins TRBV14 to TRBJ2-7; 8 nucleotides align to TRBD1. Germline V lookup: CDR1 SGHDN, CDR2 FVKESK. This CDR3 has 14 amino acids. CDR3 region: CASSQVWSQGELFF. For the CDR3, the DNA is TGTGCCAGCAGCCAAGTGTGGTCACAGGGGGAACTGTTCTTC.

The chain has TRBV7-3 and TRBJ1-2; no firm D call. The V gene lost 5 bases and the J gene lost 4 bases, with 14 bases spanning the gap. The CDR3 covers 14 residues. Germline CDR1 and CDR2: SGHTA and FQGTGA. The CDR3 reads CASSLGPNLYGYTF. In DNA, the CDR3 is TGTGCCAGCAGCCTTGGGCCTAACCTCTATGGCTACACCTTC.

This sequence joins TRBV7-6 and TRBJ2-1; D gene ambiguous. V lost 1 base and J lost 1, with 11 bases in between. The CDR3 is 16 residues long. Germline-derived CDR1 and CDR2 are SGHVS and FNYEAQ. In DNA form, the CDR3 reads TGTGCCAGCAGCTTAGGATCGGCATATTCCTACAATGAGCAGTTCTTC. Its translation is CASSLGSAYSYNEQFF.

With respect to this clonotype: The junction does not match germline at one end; this may be a read error. The V call is TRBV7-6, the J call TRBJ2-3; 7 bases match TRBD2. The end of the DNA aligns better with TRBJ2-1, so the J call may be wrong. Per the germline V gene, CDR1 is SGHVS and CDR2 is FNYEAQ. The CDR3 sequence is 16 residues long. The CDR3 bases are TGTGCTAGCAGCTTATCGGTTCTAGTGGGAGGGGATGAGCAGTTCTTC. It encodes CASSLSVLVGGDEQFF.

As for this clonotype: It is unclear where the CDR3 begins or ends on the DNA, so no DNA is shown, and the CDR3 is as TCRdb lists it. The chain couples TRBV7-3 to TRBJ2-6; TRBD1 is the table's D call and was not checked against the DNA. The CDR3 is made up of 14 amino acids, end residues included. From germline, CDR1 is SGHTA and CDR2 FQGTGA. The CDR3 loop is CASSSALTGLHLRF.

This clonotype has just a few counts. A much larger clone is a single base away; this may be a read error. The V gene is TRBV7-2, the J gene TRBJ2-1; 10 bases are a match to TRBD2. Judging by the DNA end, TRBJ2-7 fits better; the J call may be wrong. The CDR3 is 15 amino acids. Germline V lookup: CDR1 SGHTA, CDR2 FQGNSA. DNA for the CDR3: TGTGCCAGCAGCGTCACTAGCGGGGTTAACAATGAGCAGTACTTC. It is translated as CASSVTSGVNNEQYF.